This paragraph covers one TCR beta chain sequence. The target antigen is unknown. The data were taken from a study of shared clonotypes between healthy human individuals. Across the whole study: There were three CD4 naive, three CD4 memory, two CD8 naive and one CD8 memory plates per donor.

This table comes from immunoSEQ multiplex PCR, and its TCRdb copy is limited to in-frame clones, with some not included. The profile covers roughly 650,000 clones, with less than 98% appearing a single time and roughly 0.05% taken by the ten largest. Notes on the study in general: In contrast to clonotypes shared by all four donors, non-shared clonotypes had lower generation probabilities.

The source is a woman aged 25 to 39 in good health. Sequences were obtained from naive CD4+ T cells sorted from blood. Subset meaning: CD45RA+ positively selected.

The CDR3 region is CASGLFVLGNTEAFF. The CDR3 nucleotides read TGTGCTAGTGGTTTGTTTGTTTTGGGAAACACTGAAGCTTTCTTT. J is TRBJ1-1 and V is TRBV12-5, with D unclear. This CDR3 spans 15 amino acids. Germline V gives CDR1 LGHNT, CDR2 FRNRAP. Trimming took 2 bases from V and 2 from J, leaving 12 bases between them.